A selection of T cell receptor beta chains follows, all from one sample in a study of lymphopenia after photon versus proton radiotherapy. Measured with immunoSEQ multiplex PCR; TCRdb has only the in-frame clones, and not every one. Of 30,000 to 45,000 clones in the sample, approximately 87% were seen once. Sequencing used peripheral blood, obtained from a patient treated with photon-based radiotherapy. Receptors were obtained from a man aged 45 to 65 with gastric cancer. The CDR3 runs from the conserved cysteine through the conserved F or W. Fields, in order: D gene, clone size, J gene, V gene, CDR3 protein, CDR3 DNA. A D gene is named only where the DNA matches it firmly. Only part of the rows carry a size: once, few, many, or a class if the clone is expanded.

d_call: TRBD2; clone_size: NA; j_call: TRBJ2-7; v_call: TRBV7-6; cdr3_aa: CASSAVGREGHYEQYF; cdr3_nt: TGTGCCAGCAGCGCCGTGGGGCGGGAGGGCCATTACGAGCAGTACTTC
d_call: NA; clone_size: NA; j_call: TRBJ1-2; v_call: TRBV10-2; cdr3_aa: CASSPGRRDYGYTF; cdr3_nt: TGCGCCAGCTCCCCGGGACGGAGGGACTATGGCTACACCTTC
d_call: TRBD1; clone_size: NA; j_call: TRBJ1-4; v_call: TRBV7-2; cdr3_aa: CASSLDGRGDEKLFF; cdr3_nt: TGTGCCAGCAGCTTAGACGGCAGGGGGGACGAAAAACTGTTTTTT
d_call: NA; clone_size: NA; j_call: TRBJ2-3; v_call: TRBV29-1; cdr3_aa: CSVGLVSDTQYF; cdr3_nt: TGCAGCGTTGGACTAGTCTCAGATACGCAGTATTTT
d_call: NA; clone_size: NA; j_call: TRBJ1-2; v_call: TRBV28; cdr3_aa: CASSLSGLAVKGYTF; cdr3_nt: TGTGCCAGCAGTTTATCAGGGTTGGCAGTTAAGGGCTACACCTTC
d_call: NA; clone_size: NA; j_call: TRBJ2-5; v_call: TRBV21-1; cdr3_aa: CASSPKGGDQETQYF; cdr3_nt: TGTGCCAGCAGCCCTAAGGGGGGAGACCAAGAGACCCAGTACTTC
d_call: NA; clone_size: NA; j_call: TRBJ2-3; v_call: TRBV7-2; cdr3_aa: CASSSWGVTDTQYF; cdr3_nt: TGTGCCAGCAGCTCATGGGGGGTCACAGATACGCAGTATTTT
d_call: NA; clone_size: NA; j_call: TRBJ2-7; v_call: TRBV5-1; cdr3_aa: CASSQDTSYEQYF; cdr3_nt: TGCGCCAGCAGCCAGGACACCTCCTACGAGCAGTACTTC
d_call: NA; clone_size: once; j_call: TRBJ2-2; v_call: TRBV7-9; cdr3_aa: CASSPPGRSGTGELFF; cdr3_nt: TGTGCCAGCAGCCCACCCGGAAGATCGGGCACCGGGGAGCTGTTTTTT
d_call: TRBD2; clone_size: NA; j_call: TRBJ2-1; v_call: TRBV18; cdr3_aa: CASSPPPGGNNEQFF; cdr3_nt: TGTGCCAGCTCACCACCGCCGGGAGGGAACAATGAGCAGTTCTTC
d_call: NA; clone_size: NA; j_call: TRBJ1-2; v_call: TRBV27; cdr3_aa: CASSLRGGDGYTF; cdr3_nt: TGTGCCAGCAGTTTAAGGGGGGGGGATGGCTACACCTTC
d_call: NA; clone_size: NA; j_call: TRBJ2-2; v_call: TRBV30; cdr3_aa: CAWTPGGTGELFF; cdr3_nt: TGTGCCTGGACGCCTGGGGGCACCGGGGAGCTGTTTTTT
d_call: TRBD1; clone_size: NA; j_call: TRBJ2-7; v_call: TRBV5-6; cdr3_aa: CASSLKHRGSYEQYF; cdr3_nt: TGTGCCAGCAGTTTGAAGCACAGGGGATCCTACGAGCAGTACTTC
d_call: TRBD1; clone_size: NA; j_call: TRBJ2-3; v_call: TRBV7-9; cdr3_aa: CASSEGQGGGTDTQYF; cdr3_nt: TGTGCCAGCAGCGAAGGACAGGGAGGAGGCACAGATACGCAGTATTTT
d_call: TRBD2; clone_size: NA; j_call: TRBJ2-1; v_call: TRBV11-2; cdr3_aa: CASSPRLAGELNEQFF; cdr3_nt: TGTGCCAGCAGCCCCCGACTAGCGGGAGAATTGAATGAGCAGTTCTTC
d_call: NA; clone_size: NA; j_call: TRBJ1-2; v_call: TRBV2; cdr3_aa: CASTQGTNYGYTF; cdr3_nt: TGTGCCAGCACCCAGGGGACCAACTATGGCTACACCTTC
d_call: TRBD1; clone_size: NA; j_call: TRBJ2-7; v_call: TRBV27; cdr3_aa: CASSLSRTGVISEQYF; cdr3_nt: TGTGCCAGCAGTTTATCGAGGACAGGGGTTATTTCCGAGCAGTACTTC
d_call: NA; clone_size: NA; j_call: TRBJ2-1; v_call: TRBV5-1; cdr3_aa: CASSSWRLFNEQFF; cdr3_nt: TGCGCCAGCAGCTCTTGGAGACTCTTCAATGAGCAGTTCTTC
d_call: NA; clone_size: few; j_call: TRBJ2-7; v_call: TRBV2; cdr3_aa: CASTIGGLSSYEQYF; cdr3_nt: TGTGCCAGCACAATTGGGGGACTGAGCTCCTACGAGCAGTACTTC
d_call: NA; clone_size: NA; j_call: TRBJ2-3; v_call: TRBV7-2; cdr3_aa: CASSLQGDTQYF; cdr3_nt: TGTGCCAGCAGCTTACAGGGGGATACGCAGTATTTT
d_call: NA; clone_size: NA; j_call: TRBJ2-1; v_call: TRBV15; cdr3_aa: CATSRDRQANEQFF; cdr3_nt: TGTGCCACCAGCAGAGATCGGCAGGCCAATGAGCAGTTCTTC
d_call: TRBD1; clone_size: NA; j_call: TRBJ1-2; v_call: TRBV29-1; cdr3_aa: CSVMTGTGYTF; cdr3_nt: TGCAGCGTTATGACCGGGACAGGTTACACCTTC
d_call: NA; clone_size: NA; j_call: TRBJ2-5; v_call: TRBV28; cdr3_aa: CASSHQGEVGETQYF; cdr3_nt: TGTGCCAGCAGTCACCAGGGGGAGGTGGGGGAGACCCAGTACTTC
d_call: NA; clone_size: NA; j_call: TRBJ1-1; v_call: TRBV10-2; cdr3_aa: CASSVYSGTEAFF; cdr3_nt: TGCGCCAGCAGTGTGTATTCGGGCACTGAAGCTTTCTTT
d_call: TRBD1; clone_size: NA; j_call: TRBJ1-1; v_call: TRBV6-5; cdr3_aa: CASRRTGGANEAFF; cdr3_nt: TGTGCCAGCAGGCGAACAGGGGGCGCTAATGAAGCTTTCTTT
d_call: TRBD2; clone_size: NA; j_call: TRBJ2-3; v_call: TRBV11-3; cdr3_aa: CASSLGASGSTDTQYF; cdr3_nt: TGTGCCAGCAGCTTAGGGGCTAGCGGCAGCACAGATACGCAGTATTTT
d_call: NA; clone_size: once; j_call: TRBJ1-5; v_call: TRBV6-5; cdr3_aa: CASSQRTITQHF; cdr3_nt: TGTGCCAGCAGTCAGAGGACCATCACCCAGCATTTT
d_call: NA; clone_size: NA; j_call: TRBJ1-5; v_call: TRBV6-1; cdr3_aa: CASSEVVSNQPQHF; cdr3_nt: TGTGCCAGCAGTGAAGTTGTTAGCAATCAGCCCCAGCATTTT
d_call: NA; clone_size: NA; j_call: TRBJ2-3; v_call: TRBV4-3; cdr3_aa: CASSQAGQPTDTQYF; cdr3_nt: TGCGCCAGCAGCCAAGCTGGGCAGCCCACGGATACGCAGTATTTT
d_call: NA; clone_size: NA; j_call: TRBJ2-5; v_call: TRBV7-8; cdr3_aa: CASSLEGGETQYF; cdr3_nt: TGTGCCAGCAGCTTAGAGGGGGGAGAGACCCAGTACTTC
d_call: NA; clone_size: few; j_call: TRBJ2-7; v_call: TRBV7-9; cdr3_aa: CASSIYNYEQYF; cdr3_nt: TGTGCCAGCAGCATATACAACTACGAGCAGTACTTC
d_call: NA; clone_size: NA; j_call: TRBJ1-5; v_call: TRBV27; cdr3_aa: CATTRALIDQPQHF; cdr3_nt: TGTGCCACCACCAGGGCATTAATAGATCAGCCCCAGCATTTT
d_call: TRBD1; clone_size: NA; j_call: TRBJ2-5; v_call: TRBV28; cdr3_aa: CASTPPRGPQYF; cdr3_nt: TGTGCCAGCACCCCGCCAAGGGGGCCACAGTACTTC
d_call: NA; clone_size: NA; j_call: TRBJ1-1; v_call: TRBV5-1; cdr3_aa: CASIKGRENTEAFF; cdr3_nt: TGCGCCAGCATAAAGGGAAGAGAGAACACTGAAGCTTTCTTT
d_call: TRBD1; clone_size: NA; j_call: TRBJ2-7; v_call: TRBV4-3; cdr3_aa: CASSQGGGSDRAYEQYF; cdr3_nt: TGCGCCAGCAGCCAAGGTGGGGGTTCGGACAGGGCCTACGAGCAGTACTTC
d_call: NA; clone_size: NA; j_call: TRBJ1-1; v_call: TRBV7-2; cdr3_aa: CASSPGGLSRAFF; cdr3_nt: TGTGCCAGCAGCCCCGGGGGGCTCTCCCGGGCTTTCTTT
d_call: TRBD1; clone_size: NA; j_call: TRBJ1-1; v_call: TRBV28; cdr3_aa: CASSLPQGVPGQQNTEAFF; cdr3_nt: TGTGCCAGCAGTTTACCTCAAGGGGTACCGGGACAGCAGAACACTGAAGCTTTCTTT
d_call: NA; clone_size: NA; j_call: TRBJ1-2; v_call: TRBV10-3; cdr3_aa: CAISEQGVDGYTF; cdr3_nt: TGTGCCATCAGTGAACAGGGAGTAGACGGCTACACCTTC
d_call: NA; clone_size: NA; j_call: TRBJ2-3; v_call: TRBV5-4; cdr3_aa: CASSWTPGPTDTQYF; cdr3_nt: TGTGCCAGCAGCTGGACCCCGGGGCCCACAGATACGCAGTATTTT
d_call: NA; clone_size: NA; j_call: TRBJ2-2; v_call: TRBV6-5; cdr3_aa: CASSYAGELFF; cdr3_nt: TGTGCCAGCAGTTACGCCGGGGAGCTGTTTTTT
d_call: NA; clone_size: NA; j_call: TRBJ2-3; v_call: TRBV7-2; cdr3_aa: CASSPGPTDTQYF; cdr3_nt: TGTGCCAGCAGCCCCGGACCTACAGATACGCAGTATTTT
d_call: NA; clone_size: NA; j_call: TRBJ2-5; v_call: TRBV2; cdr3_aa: CASASSGLGTGETQYF; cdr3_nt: TGTGCCAGCGCAAGTTCGGGTTTGGGGACGGGGGAGACCCAGTACTTC
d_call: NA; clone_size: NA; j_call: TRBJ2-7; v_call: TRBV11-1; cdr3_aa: CASSSLAKGYEQYF; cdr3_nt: TGTGCCAGCAGCTCCCTGGCTAAGGGCTACGAGCAGTACTTC
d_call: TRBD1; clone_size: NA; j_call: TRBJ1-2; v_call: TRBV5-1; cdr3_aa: CASSLTGTGGDGYTF; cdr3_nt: TGCGCCAGCAGCTTGACGGGGACAGGCGGCGATGGCTACACCTTC
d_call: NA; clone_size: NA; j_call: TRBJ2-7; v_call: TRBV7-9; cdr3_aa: CASSLVWSYEQYF; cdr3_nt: TGTGCCAGCAGCTTAGTTTGGTCCTACGAGCAGTACTTC
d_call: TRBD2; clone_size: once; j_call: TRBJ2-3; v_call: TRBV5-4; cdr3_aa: CASSSGLAGVPGTQYF; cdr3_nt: TGTGCCAGCAGCTCCGGACTAGCGGGAGTTCCGGGTACGCAGTATTTT
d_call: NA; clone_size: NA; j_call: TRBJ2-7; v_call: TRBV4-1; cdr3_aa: CASSQDLGAREQYF; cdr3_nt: TGCGCCAGCAGCCAAGACCTCGGGGCGCGAGAGCAGTACTTC
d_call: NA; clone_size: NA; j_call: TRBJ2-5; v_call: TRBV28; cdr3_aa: CATQTGRETQYF; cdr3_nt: TGTGCCACCCAGACAGGGAGGGAGACCCAGTACTTC
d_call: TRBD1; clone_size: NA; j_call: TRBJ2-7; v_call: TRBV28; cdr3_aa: CASRTGTGGYEQYF; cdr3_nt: TGTGCCAGCAGAACCGGGACAGGGGGTTACGAGCAGTACTTC
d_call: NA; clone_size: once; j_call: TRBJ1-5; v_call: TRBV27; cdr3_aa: CASSPTGGQPQHF; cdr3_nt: TGTGCCAGCAGTCCTACGGGTGGTCAGCCCCAGCATTTT
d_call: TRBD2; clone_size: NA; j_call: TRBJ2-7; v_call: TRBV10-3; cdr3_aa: CAISERRAGDQSYEQYF; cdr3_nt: TGTGCCATCAGCGAGCGGCGAGCGGGAGATCAATCCTACGAGCAGTACTTC
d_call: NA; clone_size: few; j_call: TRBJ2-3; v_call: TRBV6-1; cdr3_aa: CASSEVKERGDTQYF; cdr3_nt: TGTGCCAGCAGTGAAGTCAAGGAAAGGGGAGATACGCAGTATTTT
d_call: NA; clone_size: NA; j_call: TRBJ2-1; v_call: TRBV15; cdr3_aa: CATSGAYNEQFF; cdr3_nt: TGTGCCACCAGCGGTGCATACAATGAGCAGTTCTTC
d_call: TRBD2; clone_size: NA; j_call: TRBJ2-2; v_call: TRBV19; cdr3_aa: CASTSTAGATGELFF; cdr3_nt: TGTGCCAGCACGTCTACAGCGGGAGCCACCGGGGAGCTGTTTTTT
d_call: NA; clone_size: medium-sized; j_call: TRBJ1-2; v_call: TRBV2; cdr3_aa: CASRATGTGGYTF; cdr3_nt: TGTGCCAGCAGGGCAACAGGGACCGGCGGCTACACCTTC
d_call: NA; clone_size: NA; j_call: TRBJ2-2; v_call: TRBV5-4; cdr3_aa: CASTNRNAGELFF; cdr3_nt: TGTGCCAGCACGAATAGGAACGCCGGGGAGCTGTTTTTT
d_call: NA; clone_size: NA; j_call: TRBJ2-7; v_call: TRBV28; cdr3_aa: CASSSLPSANYRSYEQYF; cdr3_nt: TGTGCCAGCAGTTCCCTCCCCTCGGCTAACTATCGCTCCTACGAGCAGTACTTC
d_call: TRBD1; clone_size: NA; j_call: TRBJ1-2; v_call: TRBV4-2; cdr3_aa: CASSQDLLTGGRYYGYTF; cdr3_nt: TGTGCCAGCAGCCAAGATCTCCTGACAGGGGGCCGCTACTATGGCTACACCTTC
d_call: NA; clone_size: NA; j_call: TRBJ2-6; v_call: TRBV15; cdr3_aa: CATSRDRGSGANVLTF; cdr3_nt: TGTGCCACCAGCAGAGATAGGGGCTCTGGGGCCAACGTCCTGACTTTC
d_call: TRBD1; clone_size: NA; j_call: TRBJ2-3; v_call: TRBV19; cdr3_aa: CASSRDRGADTQYF; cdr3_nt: TGTGCCAGTAGCCGGGACAGGGGCGCAGATACGCAGTATTTT